What follows are 19 T cell receptor beta chains derived from one specimen sequenced in a study of cytomegalovirus exposure and HLA in healthy donors. It was with 60 Vbeta and 13 Jbeta primers that the PCR ran. The protocol was immunoSEQ multiplex PCR, while the TCRdb copy is restricted to in-frame clones and leaves out a portion. The repertoire holds roughly 130,000 clones, with about 8.5% as singletons. Sample: PBMCs. The receptors originated from a man aged 35-49 years in good health and CMV-seronegative.

The J gene is TRBJ1-1, the V gene TRBV4-1; TRBD1 matches 7 bases. CDR1 is MGHRA, CDR2 YSYEKL, per germline. With 10 bases clipped from V and 0 bases from J, the junction kept 5 bases outside the gene matches. The CDR3 is made up of 13 amino acids. The CDR3 nucleotides read TGCGCCACATCCGGGACAGTGAACACTGAAGCTTTCTTT. Amino acids: CATSGTVNTEAFF.

CDR3 in amino acids: CASSLEVGGGGTDTQYF. CDR3 DNA sequence: TGTGCCAGCAGCTTAGAAGTAGGTGGGGGGGGCACAGATACGCAGTATTTT. The chain recombines TRBV11-2 with TRBJ2-3; 7 bases fit TRBD2. The V segment lost 0 bases and the J segment 1 base; nucleotides outside the gene matches: 7. This CDR3 spans 17 amino acids. Germline V gives CDR1 SGHAT, CDR2 FQNNGV.

V and J are TRBV27 and TRBJ1-6, with TRBD1 as a possible D gene (6 bases). CDR1 MNHEY and CDR2 SMNVEV come from the germline V gene (reference sequence). This CDR3 is 14 amino acids long. Trimming cost V 5 bases and J 7 bases, with 12 bases left between them. DNA of the CDR3: TGTGCCAGCAGTCAGGGACACCTGAATTCACCCCTCCACTTT. Its protein product is CASSQGHLNSPLHF.

The CDR3 reads CASSLGAGPPDTQYF. The CDR3 coding sequence is TGTGCCAGCAGTTTAGGGGCAGGGCCCCCAGATACGCAGTATTTT. The rearrangement uses TRBV27 and TRBJ2-3, with D perhaps TRBD1 (5 bases). The V end lost 2 bases, the J end lost 4 bases, and 13 bases lay between the germline ends. CDR1 and CDR2 (germline): MNHEY, SMNVEV (reference sequence). The CDR3 length is 15 residues.

V is TRBV4-3 and J is TRBJ1-2, with 11 bases matching TRBD1. CDR1 and CDR2 (germline): LGHNA, YSLEER. J lost 3 bases, V lost 4 bases, and 1 base had no gene match. The CDR3 runs to 14 residues. CDR3 protein: CASSRGQGDYGYTF. As DNA, the CDR3 is TGCGCCAGCAGCCGGGGACAGGGGGACTATGGCTACACCTTC.

This clone was seen more than once but under ten times. At one boundary the junction diverges from the germline segment, which might be a read error. The rearrangement links TRBV7-2 to TRBJ2-7; a weak D match, TRBD2 (6 bases). Germline CDR1 reads SGHTA; CDR2 reads FQGNSA. This CDR3 has 12 amino acids. This CDR3 is CASSRDSNEQYF. The CDR3 DNA follows: TGTGCCAGCAGCCGGGACTCCAACGAGCAGTACTTC.

This clone has only a few counts. V gene TRBV6-6 combines with J gene TRBJ2-2; 13 bases map to TRBD2. CDR1 and CDR2 from the germline V gene are MNHNY and SVGAGI (reference sequence). Losses at the gene ends were 7 bases for V and 1 base for J; bases not matched to a gene: 3. The CDR3 has 16 amino acids. The CDR3: CASTRLAGGNTGELFF. The CDR3 region has the DNA TGTGCCAGCACCCGACTAGCGGGGGGGAACACCGGGGAGCTGTTTTTT.

This clone turned up a few times. The rearrangement joins TRBV7-8 to TRBJ2-7; 7 nucleotides line up with TRBD1. V lost 5 bases and J lost 6; bases outside the gene matches: 10. This CDR3 has 14 amino acids. Germline lookup yields CDR1 SGHVS and CDR2 FQNEAQ. In DNA, the CDR3 is TGTGCCAGCAGCGCCCAACAGGGGATGTTCGAGCAGTACTTC. Protein sequence: CASSAQQGMFEQYF.

The V call is TRBV19, the J call TRBJ1-1; TRBD1 matches 8 bases. The CDR3 covers 16 residues. J was trimmed by 0 bases and V by 1 base; bases with no gene match: 4. Germline CDR1 LNHDA, CDR2 SQIVND (reference sequence). The CDR3 sequence: CASSIAWTGLNTEAFF. CDR3 nucleotides: TGTGCCAGTAGTATAGCGTGGACAGGGCTGAACACTGAAGCTTTCTTT.

The genes are TRBV7-9 and TRBJ2-2; tentatively, D is TRBD1 (5 bases). Trimming left V 7 bases short and J 3 bases short, with 9 bases between. The germline V gene encodes CDR1 SEHNR and CDR2 FQNEAQ (reference sequence). The CDR3 has 13 amino acids. CDR3 in amino acids: CASKDIDTGELFF. For the CDR3, the DNA is TGTGCCAGCAAGGACATAGACACCGGGGAGCTGTTTTTT.

V is TRBV5-4 and J is TRBJ2-3; TRBD2 aligns across 10 bases. Germline V gene data show CDR1 as SGHNT and CDR2 as YYREEE (reference sequence). The trim removed 4 bases at V and 1 base at J, leaving 3 bases unmatched. The length of the CDR3 is 15 residues. The CDR3 nucleotides read TGTGCCAGCAGCCCAGGGACTAGCGGCACAGATACGCAGTATTTT. Protein sequence: CASSPGTSGTDTQYF.

The V call is TRBV4-3, the J call TRBJ2-1; the match to TRBD2 covers 12 bases. This CDR3 contains 17 residues. The germline gives CDR1 LGHNA, CDR2 YSLEER. J gave up 2 bases and V 4 bases, and 6 bases lay outside the gene matches. The CDR3 region is CASSRTSGGSTYNEQFF. Here the CDR3 DNA reads TGCGCCAGCAGCCGCACTAGCGGGGGGTCTACCTACAATGAGCAGTTCTTC.

This clone has a handful of counts. The chain has TRBV9 and TRBJ2-5; maybe TRBD2 (5 bases). V shed 1 base and J shed 2 bases, with 12 bases lying between them. This CDR3 has 15 residues. CDR1 and CDR2 from the germline V gene are SGDLS and YYNGEE. CDR3 bases: TGTGCCAGCAGCGTAAGGTGGGGAGCACAAGAGACCCAGTACTTC. Protein sequence: CASSVRWGAQETQYF.

The chain carries TRBV18 and TRBJ1-1, with D possibly matching TRBD1 (6 bases). V was cut by 4 bases and J by 0 bases, with 15 bases left in between. The V gene's germline CDR1 is KGHSH and CDR2 LQKENI. The CDR3 contains 16 residues. The CDR3 DNA reads as TGTGCCAGCTCACAAAAGACGACAGGAATGAACACTGAAGCTTTCTTT. It yields the protein CASSQKTTGMNTEAFF.

The CDR3 DNA follows: TGTGCCAGCAGTACGGGGTCGCCCACTGAAGCTTTCTTT. This encodes CASSTGSPTEAFF. The chain uses TRBV6-5 and TRBJ1-1; D is uncertain. The CDR3 covers 13 residues. Germline V gene data show CDR1 as MNHEY and CDR2 as SVGAGI. V gave up 5 bases and J gave up 4 bases, with 11 bases separating them.

This clone was seen a few times. The chain couples TRBV7-9 to TRBJ1-5; D ambiguous. Trimming stripped 1 base from V and 1 base from J, with 8 bases between. Germline V gives CDR1 SEHNR, CDR2 FQNEAQ (reference sequence). The CDR3 length is 15 residues. The CDR3 DNA is TGTGCCAGCAGCTTAGGGTCGGTCAGCAATCAGCCCCAGCATTTT. The encoded protein is CASSLGSVSNQPQHF.

The table lists this clone with a few counts. The chain uses TRBV11-1 and TRBJ1-1; D is perhaps TRBD1 (5 bases). CDR1 is SGHAT, CDR2 FQDESV, per germline (reference sequence). CDR3 size: 13 residues. Trimming removed 2 bases at V and 2 bases at J, with 6 bases between. CDR3 nucleotide sequence: TGTGCCAGCAGCTTAAGGGGTAACACTGAAGCTTTCTTT. Its translation: CASSLRGNTEAFF.

The chain joins TRBV5-4 to TRBJ1-2; D uncertain. Germline V gene data show CDR1 as SGHNT and CDR2 as YYREEE (reference sequence). The CDR3 consists of 13 residues. V lost 1 base and J lost 5, with 9 bases in between. DNA of the CDR3: TGTGCCAGCAGCTTGCCAGGAGGATATGGCTACACCTTC. It translates to CASSLPGGYGYTF.

This chain links TRBV12-5 with TRBJ2-5; D is perhaps TRBD2 (6 bases). The CDR3 extends over 13 amino acids. Trimming took 4 bases from V and 1 from J, leaving 7 bases between them. CDR1 LGHNT and CDR2 FRNRAP come from the germline V gene. For the CDR3, the DNA is TGTGCTAGTGGTTCGGAGGGCCAAGAGACCCAGTACTTC. It translates to CASGSEGQETQYF.